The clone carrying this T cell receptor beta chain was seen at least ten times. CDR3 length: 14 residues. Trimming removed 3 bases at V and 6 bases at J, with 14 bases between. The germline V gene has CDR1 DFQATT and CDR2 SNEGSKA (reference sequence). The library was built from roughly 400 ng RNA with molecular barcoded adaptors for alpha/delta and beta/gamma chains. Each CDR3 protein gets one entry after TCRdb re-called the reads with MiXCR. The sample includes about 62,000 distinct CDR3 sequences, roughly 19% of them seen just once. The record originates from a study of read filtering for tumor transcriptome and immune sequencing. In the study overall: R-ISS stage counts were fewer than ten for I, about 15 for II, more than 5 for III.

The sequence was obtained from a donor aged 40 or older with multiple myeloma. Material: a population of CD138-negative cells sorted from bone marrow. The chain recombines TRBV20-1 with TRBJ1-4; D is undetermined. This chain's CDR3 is CSASDGPGDEKLFF. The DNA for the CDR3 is TGCAGTGCTAGCGATGGACCGGGAGATGAAAAACTGTTTTTT.